The present T cell receptor (beta chain) was sequenced within a study of response to subunit inactivated influenza vaccine. TCRdb passed the RT-PCR reads through MiXCR, listing each CDR3 protein once. The sample has about 570,000 distinct CDR3 sequences; 11% are singletons. The length of the CDR3 is 15 residues. Trimming shortened V by 2 bases and J by 7 bases, and 15 bases separated the two germline ends. Germline V gene data show CDR1 as SGHAT and CDR2 as FQNNGV. The data were also submitted as part of a second study, on T cells expressing NK-cell markers. That paper adds: Libraries used 5'RACE template switching adding universal primer site and UMIs.

The TCR sequence derives from a man between 50 and 59 years old who received an inactivated influenza vaccine. The chain joins TRBV11-2 to TRBJ2-1, with D perhaps matching TRBD2 (6 bases). Specimen: PBMCs from blood, collected on the day of vaccination. The CDR3 reads CASSLWSGGKNEQFF. CDR3 DNA sequence: TGTGCCAGCAGCTTATGGTCTGGAGGGAAGAATGAGCAGTTCTTC.